The T cell receptor beta chain described here comes from a study of T cells expressing NK-cell markers. About the study: Sorted CD3+CD56+NKG2C+, CD3+CD56+NKG2C- and CD3+CD56-NKG2C+ T cells supplied TCR beta repertoires. The sequencing cohort of eight donors included seven HCMV-seropositive individuals and one seronegative individual. Regarding the study as a whole: These same clonotypes (in a few donors) also led the CD3+CD56-NKG2C+ fraction.

The CDR3 has 14 amino acids. Concerning this clonotype itself: Its antigen is not known.

UMI-tagged 5'RACE template switching yielded the TCR beta cDNA. Reprocessing the 5' RACE reads, TCRdb reports a single entry for every CDR3 protein and omits DNA. The sample totals some 440,000 distinct CDR3 sequences. This TCR was recovered from a woman between 50 and 59 years old in good health. The chain recombines TRBV12-3 or TRBV12-4 with TRBJ2-2. Source material: blood T cells: a sorted CD56 or NKG2C T cell subset, CD4+ or CD8+ T cells, or bulk PBMC T cells (not recorded which). The CDR3 spells CASRLAGWSGELFF.